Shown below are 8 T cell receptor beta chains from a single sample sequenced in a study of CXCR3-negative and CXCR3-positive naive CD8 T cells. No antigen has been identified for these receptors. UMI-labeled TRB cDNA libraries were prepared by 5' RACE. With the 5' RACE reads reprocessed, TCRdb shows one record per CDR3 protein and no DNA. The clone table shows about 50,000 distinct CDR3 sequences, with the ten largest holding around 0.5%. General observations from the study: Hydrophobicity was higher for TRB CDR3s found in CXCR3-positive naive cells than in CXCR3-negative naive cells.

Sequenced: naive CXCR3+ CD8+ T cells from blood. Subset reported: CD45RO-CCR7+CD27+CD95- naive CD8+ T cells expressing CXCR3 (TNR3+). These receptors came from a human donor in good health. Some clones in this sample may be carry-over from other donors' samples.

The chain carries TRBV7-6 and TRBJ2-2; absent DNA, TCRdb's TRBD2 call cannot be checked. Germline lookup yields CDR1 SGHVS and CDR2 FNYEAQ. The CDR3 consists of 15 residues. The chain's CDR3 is CASSASGGATGELFF.

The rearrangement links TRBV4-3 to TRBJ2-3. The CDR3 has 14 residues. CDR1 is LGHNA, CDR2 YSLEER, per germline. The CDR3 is CASSQGLITDTQYF.

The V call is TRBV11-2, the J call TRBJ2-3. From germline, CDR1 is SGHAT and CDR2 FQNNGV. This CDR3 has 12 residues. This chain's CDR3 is CASSPATDTQYF. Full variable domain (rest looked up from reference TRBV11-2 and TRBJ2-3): EAGVAQSPRYKIIEKRQSVAFWCNPISGHATLYWYQQILGQGPKLLIQFQNNGVVDDSQLPKDRFSAERLKGVDSTLKIQPAKLEDSAVYLCASSPATDTQYFGPGTRLTVL.

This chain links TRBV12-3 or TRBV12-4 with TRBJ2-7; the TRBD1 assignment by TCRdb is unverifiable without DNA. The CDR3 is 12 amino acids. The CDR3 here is CASSRQGWEQYF.

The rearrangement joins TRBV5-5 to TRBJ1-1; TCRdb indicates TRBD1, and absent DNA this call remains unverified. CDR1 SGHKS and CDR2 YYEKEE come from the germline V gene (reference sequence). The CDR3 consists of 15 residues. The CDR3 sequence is CASSLGQGYATEAFF.

CDR3 protein: CASSLRRDSRYNSPLHF. The rearrangement uses TRBV7-9 and TRBJ1-6; TCRdb names TRBD1, which stays unverified in the absence of DNA. There are 17 residues in the CDR3. Germline V gives CDR1 SEHNR, CDR2 FQNEAQ (reference sequence).

This CDR3 reads CASSLGDYTDTQYF. The chain employs TRBV5-1 and TRBJ2-3; as DNA is missing, the TRBD1 call by TCRdb cannot be tested. CDR3 length equals 14 residues. In germline, CDR1 is SGHRS, CDR2 YFSETQ.

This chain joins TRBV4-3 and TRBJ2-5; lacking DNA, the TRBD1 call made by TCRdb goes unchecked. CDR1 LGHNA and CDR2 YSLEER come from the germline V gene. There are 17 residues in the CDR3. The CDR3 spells CASSQDRVQGLRETQYF.